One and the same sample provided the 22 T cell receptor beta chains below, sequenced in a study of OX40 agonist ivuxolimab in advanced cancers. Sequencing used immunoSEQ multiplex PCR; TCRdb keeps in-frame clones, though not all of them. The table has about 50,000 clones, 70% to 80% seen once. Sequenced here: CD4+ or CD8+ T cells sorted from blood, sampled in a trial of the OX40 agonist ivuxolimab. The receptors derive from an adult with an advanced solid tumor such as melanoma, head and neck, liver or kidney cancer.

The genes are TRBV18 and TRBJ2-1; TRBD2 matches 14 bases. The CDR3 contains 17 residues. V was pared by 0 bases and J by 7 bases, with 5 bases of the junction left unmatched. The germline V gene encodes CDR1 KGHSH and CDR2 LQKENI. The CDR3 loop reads CASSPPGTSGRSNEQFF. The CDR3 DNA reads TGTGCCAGCTCACCACCCGGGACTAGCGGGAGATCTAATGAGCAGTTCTTC. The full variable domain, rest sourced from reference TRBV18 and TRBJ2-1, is NAGVMQNPRHLVRRRGQEARLRCSPMKGHSHVYWYRQLPEEGLKFMVYLQKENIIDESGMPKERFSAEFPKEGPSILRIQQVVRGDSAAYFCASSPPGTSGRSNEQFFGPGTRLTVL.

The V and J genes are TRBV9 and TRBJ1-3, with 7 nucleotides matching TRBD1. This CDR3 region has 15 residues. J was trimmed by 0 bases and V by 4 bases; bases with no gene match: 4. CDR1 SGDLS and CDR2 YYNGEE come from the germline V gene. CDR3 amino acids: CASSPRQGSGNTIYF. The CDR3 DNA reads TGTGCCAGCAGCCCAAGACAGGGCTCTGGAAACACCATATATTTT. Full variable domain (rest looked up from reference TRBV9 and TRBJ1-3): DSGVTQTPKHLITATGQRVTLRCSPRSGDLSVYWYQQSLDQGLQFLIQYYNGEERAKGNILERFSAQQFPDLHSELNLSSLELGDSALYFCASSPRQGSGNTIYFGEGSWLTVV.

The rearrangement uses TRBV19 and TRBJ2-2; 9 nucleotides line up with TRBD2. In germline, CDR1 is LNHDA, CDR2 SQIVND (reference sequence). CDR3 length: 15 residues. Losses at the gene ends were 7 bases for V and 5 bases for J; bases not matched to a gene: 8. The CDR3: CASKPIAGDTGELFF. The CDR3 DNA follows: TGTGCCAGTAAACCTATAGCGGGAGATACCGGGGAGCTGTTTTTT.

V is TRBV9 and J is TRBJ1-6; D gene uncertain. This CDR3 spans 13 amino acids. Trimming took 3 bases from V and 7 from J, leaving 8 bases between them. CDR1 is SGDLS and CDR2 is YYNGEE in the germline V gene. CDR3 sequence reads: CASSAVQNSPLHF. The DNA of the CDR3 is TGTGCCAGCAGCGCAGTACAGAATTCACCCCTCCACTTT.

DNA of the CDR3: TGTGCCAGCAGTTACTTAGGGGGGGCTACCTACGAGCAGTACTTC. It encodes CASSYLGGATYEQYF. J is TRBJ2-7 and V is TRBV6-6, with TRBD2 as a possible D gene (7 bases). The CDR3 is 15 residues long. Germline values: CDR1 MNHNY, CDR2 SVGAGI (reference sequence). Trimming removed 1 base from V and 2 bases from J, with 12 bases in between.

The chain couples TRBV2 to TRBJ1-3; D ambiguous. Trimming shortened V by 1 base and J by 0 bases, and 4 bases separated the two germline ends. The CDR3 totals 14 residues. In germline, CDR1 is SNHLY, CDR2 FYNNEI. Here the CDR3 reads CASSEGSSGNTIYF. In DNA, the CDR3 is TGTGCCAGCAGTGAAGGGTCCTCTGGAAACACCATATATTTT.

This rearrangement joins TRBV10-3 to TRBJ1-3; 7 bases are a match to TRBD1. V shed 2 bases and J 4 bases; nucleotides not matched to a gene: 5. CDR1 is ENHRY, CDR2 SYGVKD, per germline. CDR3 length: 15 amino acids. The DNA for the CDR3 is TGTGCCATCAGTGAGGATAAGGGACAGGGAAACACCATATATTTT. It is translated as CAISEDKGQGNTIYF.

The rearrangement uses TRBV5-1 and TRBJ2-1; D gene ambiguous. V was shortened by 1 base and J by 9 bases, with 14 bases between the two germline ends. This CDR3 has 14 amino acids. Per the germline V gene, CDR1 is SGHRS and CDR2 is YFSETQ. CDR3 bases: TGCGCCAGCAGCTTGTCTTCTTCTACGGCTGAGCAGTTCTTC. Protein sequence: CASSLSSSTAEQFF.

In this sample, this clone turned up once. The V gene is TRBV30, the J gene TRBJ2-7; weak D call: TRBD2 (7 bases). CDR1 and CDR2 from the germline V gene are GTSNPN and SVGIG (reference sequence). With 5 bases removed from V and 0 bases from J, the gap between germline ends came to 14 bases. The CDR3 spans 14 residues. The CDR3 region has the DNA TGTGCCTGGGCGGGAGACAGGAGCTCCTACGAGCAGTACTTC. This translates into CAWAGDRSSYEQYF.

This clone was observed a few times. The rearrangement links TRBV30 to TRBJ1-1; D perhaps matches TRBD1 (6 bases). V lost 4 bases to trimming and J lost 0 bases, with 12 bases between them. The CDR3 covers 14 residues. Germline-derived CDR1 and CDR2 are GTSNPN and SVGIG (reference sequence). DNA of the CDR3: TGTGCCTGGAAGGTGGCAGGGGTGAACACTGAAGCTTTCTTT. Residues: CAWKVAGVNTEAFF.

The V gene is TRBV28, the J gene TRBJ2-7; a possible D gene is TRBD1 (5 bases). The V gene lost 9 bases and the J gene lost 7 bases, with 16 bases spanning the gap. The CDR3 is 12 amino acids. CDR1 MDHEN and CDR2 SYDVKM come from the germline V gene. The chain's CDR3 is CASRGQVWEQYF. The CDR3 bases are TGTGCCAGTCGTGGACAAGTCTGGGAGCAGTACTTC. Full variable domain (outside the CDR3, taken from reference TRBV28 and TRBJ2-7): DVKVTQSSRYLVKRTGEKVFLECVQDMDHENMFWYRQDPGLGLRLIYFSYDVKMKEKGDIPEGYSVSREKKERFSLILESASTNQTSMYLCASRGQVWEQYFGPGTRLTVT.

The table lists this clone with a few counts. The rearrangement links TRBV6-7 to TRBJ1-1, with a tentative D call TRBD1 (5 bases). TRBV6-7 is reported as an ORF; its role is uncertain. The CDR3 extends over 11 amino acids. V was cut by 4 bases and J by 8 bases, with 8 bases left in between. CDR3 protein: CASSLTVEAFF. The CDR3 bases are TGTGCCAGCAGTTTGACAGTGGAAGCTTTCTTT.

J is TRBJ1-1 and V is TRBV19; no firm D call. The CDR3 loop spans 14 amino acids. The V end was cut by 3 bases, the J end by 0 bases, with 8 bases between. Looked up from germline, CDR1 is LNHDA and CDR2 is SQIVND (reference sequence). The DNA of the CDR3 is TGTGCCAGTAGTATTGCCATCTTGAACACTGAAGCTTTCTTT. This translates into CASSIAILNTEAFF.

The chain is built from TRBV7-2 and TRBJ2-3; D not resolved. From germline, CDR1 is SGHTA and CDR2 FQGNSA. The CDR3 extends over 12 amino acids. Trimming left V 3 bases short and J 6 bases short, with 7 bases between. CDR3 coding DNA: TGTGCCAGCAGCTTGTATGGGGATACGCAGTATTTT. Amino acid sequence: CASSLYGDTQYF.

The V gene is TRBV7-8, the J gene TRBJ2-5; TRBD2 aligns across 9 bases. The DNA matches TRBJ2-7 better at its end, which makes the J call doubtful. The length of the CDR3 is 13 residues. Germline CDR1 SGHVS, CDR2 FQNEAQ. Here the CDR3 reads CASSGLAFYEQYF. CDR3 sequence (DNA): TGTGCCAGCAGCGGACTAGCGTTCTACGAGCAGTACTTC.

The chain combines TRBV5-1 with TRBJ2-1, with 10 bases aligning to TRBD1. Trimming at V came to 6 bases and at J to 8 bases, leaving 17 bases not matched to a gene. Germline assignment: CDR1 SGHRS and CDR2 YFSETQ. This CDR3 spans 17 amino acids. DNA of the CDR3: TGCGCCAGCAAACCGCTCCCCCGACAGGGGGCAGCCCATGAGCAGTTCTTC. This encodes CASKPLPRQGAAHEQFF. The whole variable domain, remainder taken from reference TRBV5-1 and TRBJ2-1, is KAGVTQTPRYLIKTRGQQVTLSCSPISGHRSVSWYQQTPGQGLQFLFEYFSETQRNKGNFPGRFSGRQFSNSRSEMNVSTLELGDSALYLCASKPLPRQGAAHEQFFGPGTRLTVL.

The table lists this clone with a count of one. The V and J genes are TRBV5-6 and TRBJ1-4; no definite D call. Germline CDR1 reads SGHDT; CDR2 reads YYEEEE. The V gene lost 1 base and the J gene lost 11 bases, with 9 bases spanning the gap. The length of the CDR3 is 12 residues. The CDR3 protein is CASSLYGLKLFF. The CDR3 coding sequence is TGTGCCAGCAGCTTGTATGGATTGAAACTGTTTTTT.

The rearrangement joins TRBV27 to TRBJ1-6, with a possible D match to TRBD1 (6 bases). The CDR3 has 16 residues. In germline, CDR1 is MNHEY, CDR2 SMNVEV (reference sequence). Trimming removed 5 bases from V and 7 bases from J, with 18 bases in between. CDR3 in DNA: TGTGCCAGCAGTATGCAGCAATGGACAGCAAATTCACCCCTCCACTTT. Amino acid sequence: CASSMQQWTANSPLHF.

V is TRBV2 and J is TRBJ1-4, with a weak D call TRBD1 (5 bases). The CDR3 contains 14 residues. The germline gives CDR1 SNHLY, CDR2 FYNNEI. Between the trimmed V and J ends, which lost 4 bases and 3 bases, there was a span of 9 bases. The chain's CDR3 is CASSAGGSNEKLFF. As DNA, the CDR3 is TGTGCCAGCAGTGCGGGGGGGTCTAATGAAAAACTGTTTTTT.

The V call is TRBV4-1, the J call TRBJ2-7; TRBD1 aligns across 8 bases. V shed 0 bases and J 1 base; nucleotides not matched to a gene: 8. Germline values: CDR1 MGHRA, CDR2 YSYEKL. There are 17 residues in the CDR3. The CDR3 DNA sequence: TGCGCCAGCAGCCAAGACTCGCAGGGGGCTAAATCCTACGAGCAGTACTTC. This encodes CASSQDSQGAKSYEQYF.

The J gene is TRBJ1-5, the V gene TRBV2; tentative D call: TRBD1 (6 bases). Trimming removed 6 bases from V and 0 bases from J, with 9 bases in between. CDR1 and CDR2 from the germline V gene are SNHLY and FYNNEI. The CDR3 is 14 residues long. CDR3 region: CASRTGISNQPQHF. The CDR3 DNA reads TGTGCCAGCAGGACAGGAATTAGCAATCAGCCCCAGCATTTT. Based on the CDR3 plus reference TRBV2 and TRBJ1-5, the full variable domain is EPEVTQTPSHQVTQMGQEVILRCVPISNHLYFYWYRQILGQKVEFLVSFYNNEISEKSEIFDDQFSVERPDGSNFTLKIRSTKLEDSAMYFCASRTGISNQPQHFGDGTRLSIL.

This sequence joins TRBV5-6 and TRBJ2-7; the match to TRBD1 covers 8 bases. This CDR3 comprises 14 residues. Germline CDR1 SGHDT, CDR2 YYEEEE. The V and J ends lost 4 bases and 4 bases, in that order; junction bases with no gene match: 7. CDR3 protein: CASSRGQVLYEQYF. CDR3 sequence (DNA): TGTGCCAGCAGCAGGGGACAGGTGCTGTACGAGCAGTACTTC.